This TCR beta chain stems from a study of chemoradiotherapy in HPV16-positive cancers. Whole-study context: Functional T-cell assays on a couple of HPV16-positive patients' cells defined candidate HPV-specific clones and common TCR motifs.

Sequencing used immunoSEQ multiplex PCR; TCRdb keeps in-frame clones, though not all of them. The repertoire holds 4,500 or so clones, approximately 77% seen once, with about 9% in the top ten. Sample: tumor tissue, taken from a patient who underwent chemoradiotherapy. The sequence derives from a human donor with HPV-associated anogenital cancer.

Written as DNA, the CDR3 is TGTGCCAGCAGCTTAGCGCACGGCTCCTACGAGCAGTACTTC. Its translation: CASSLAHGSYEQYF. The rearrangement uses TRBV7-6 and TRBJ2-7, with D unresolved. This CDR3 contains 14 residues. Germline V lookup: CDR1 SGHVS, CDR2 FNYEAQ. Trimming removed 0 bases from V and 0 bases from J, with 6 bases in between.